This T cell receptor (beta chain) was sequenced during a study of radiotherapy plus CTLA-4 blockade in lung cancer. Study-level background: Objective response rate was 15% to 20%; disease control rate, around 31%. Overall study findings and caveats: Among blood TCR repertoires after radiotherapy plus ipilimumab, tumor-derived clones expanded.

Trimming removed 4 bases at V and 1 base at J, with 7 bases between. The germline CDR1 and CDR2 sequences are SNHLY and FYNNEI. This CDR3 contains 13 residues. As regards this clone: The antigen remains undetermined.

Some clones are missing from TCRdb's copy, which holds only in-frame ones; the method was immunoSEQ multiplex PCR. In the table there are about 99,000 clones, about 86% of which are singletons. The chain is built from TRBV2 and TRBJ2-5; the D gene is possibly TRBD2 (5 bases). The source material was peripheral blood, sampled from a patient treated with radiotherapy plus ipilimumab. The receptor was derived from a human donor with non-small cell lung cancer that progressed on radiotherapy plus ipilimumab. This CDR3 is CASSAGIQETQYF. As DNA, the CDR3 is TGTGCCAGCAGTGCCGGGATCCAAGAGACCCAGTACTTC.